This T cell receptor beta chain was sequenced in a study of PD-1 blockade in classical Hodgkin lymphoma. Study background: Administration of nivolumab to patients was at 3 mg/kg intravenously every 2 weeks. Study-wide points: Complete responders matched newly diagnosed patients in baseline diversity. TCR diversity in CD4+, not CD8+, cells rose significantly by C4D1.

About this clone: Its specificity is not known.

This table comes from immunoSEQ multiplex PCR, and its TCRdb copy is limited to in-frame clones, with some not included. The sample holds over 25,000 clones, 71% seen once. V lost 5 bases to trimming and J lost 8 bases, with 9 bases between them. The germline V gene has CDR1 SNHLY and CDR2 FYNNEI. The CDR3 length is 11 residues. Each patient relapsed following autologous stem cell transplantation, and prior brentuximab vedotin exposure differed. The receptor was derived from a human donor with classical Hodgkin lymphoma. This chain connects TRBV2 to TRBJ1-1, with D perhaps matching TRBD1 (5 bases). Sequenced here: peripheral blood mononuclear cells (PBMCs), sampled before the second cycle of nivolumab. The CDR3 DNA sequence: TGTGCCAGCAGTCTGACAGACGAAGCTTTCTTT. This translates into CASSLTDEAFF.